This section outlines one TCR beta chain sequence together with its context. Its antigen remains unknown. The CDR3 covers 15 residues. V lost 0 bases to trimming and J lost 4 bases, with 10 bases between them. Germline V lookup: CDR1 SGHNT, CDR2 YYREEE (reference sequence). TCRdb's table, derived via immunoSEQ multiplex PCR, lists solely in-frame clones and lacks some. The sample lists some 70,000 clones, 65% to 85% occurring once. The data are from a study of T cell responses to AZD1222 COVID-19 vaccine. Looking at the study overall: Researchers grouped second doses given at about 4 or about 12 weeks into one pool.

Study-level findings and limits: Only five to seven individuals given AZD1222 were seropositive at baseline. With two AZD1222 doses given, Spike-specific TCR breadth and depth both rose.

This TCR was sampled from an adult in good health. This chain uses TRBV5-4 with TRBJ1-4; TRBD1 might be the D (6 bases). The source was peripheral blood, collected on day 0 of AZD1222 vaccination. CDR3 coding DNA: TGTGCCAGCAGCTTGGATGGGGGCAATAATGAAAAACTGTTTTTT. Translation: CASSLDGGNNEKLFF.